The 9 T cell receptor beta chains below were found in one sample sequenced in a study of T cells after yellow fever vaccination. TCRdb recomputed calls from the 5' RACE reads with MiXCR, one row per CDR3 protein. The data hold 250,000 to 300,000 distinct CDR3 sequences, with around 13% observed a single time. Sequencing was performed on CD4+ T cells sorted from PBMCs, taken 45 days after the yellow fever booster vaccination. These receptor sequences come from a man aged 25-45 years who received the YFV17D yellow fever vaccine.

This clonotype was counted only a few times. This chain links TRBV7-2 with TRBJ2-4; tentative D call: TRBD1 (5 bases). V lost 5 bases and J lost 0, with 17 bases in between. Germline CDR1 SGHTA, CDR2 FQGNSA. This CDR3 has 17 residues. CDR3 coding DNA: TGTGCCAGCAGCCTAGTGGGGCCGGTCATAGCCAAAAACATTCAGTACTTC. Its translation: CASSLVGPVIAKNIQYF.

This clonotype was picked up a small number of times. The rearrangement joins TRBV20-1 to TRBJ2-5; 13 positions agree with TRBD2. This CDR3 has 16 residues. Unmatched junction bases numbered 8, after V lost 5 bases and J lost 2 bases. Looked up from germline, CDR1 is DFQATT and CDR2 is SNEGSKA (reference sequence). In nucleotides, the CDR3 is TGCAGTGCTTCCCTGTGGACTAGCGGGAGACAAGAGACCCAGTACTTC. Translated, it gives CSASLWTSGRQETQYF.

This clonotype came up a few times. The chain combines TRBV29-1 with TRBJ1-2; 12 nucleotides agree with TRBD1. Germline V gene data show CDR1 as SQVTM and CDR2 as ANQGSEA. V shed 3 bases, J shed 7 bases, and the junction held 6 bases outside the gene matches. The CDR3 has 14 amino acids. The CDR3 nucleotides are TGCAGCGTTGACTCGGGACAGGGGGCGAGTGGCTACACCTTC. As protein: CSVDSGQGASGYTF.

V is TRBV20-1 and J is TRBJ2-1; 9 bases are a match to TRBD2. This CDR3 has 15 amino acids. V was clipped by 6 bases and J by 3 bases; unmatched bases: 9. CDR1 and CDR2 from the germline V gene are DFQATT and SNEGSKA (reference sequence). CDR3 nucleotide sequence: TGCAGTGCGATTTTAGCGGGAGTAATCTACAATGAGCAGTTCTTC. This sequence encodes CSAILAGVIYNEQFF.

This clonotype was observed many times. The chain recombines TRBV29-1 with TRBJ2-1; TRBD2 matches at 9 bases. Looked up from germline, CDR1 is SQVTM and CDR2 is ANQGSEA. The CDR3 sequence is 14 residues long. The V gene end was trimmed by 3 bases and the J gene end by 3 bases; junction bases not matched to a gene: 3. The CDR3 coding sequence is TGCAGCGTTGAGTCGCGGGAGGGCTACAATGAGCAGTTCTTC. Translation gives CSVESREGYNEQFF.

In DNA form, the CDR3 reads TGCAGTGCGCTCGCGACGGGGGCCCTCTCCTACAATGAGCAGTTCTTC. This sequence encodes CSALATGALSYNEQFF. The chain joins TRBV20-1 to TRBJ2-1, with D possibly called TRBD1 or TRBD2 (6 bases each). V shed 6 bases and J shed 0 bases, with 18 bases lying between them. This CDR3 has 16 amino acids. In germline, CDR1 is DFQATT, CDR2 SNEGSKA (reference sequence).

The rearrangement links TRBV4-1 to TRBJ2-3; no clear D. CDR1 is MGHRA and CDR2 is YSYEKL in the germline V gene. Trimming cost V 0 bases and J 7 bases, with 2 bases left between them. The CDR3 loop spans 11 amino acids. The CDR3 here is CASSQENTQYF. The CDR3 DNA reads TGCGCCAGCAGCCAAGAGAATACGCAGTATTTT.

The chain uses TRBV15 and TRBJ2-5; 9 positions agree with TRBD1. The CDR3 sequence is 16 residues long. CDR1 and CDR2 from the germline V gene are LNHNV and YYDKDF (reference sequence). V gave up 0 bases and J gave up 5 bases; unmatched junction bases: 7. The CDR3, as DNA: TGTGCCACCAGCAGAGATGCGGGACAGGGCTTTGAGACCCAGTACTTC. Translating it yields CATSRDAGQGFETQYF.

This clonotype was seen more than once but under ten times. The chain is built from TRBV11-2 and TRBJ2-2; 8 nucleotides line up with TRBD1. V lost 1 base and J lost 1; bases outside the gene matches: 11. The CDR3 consists of 19 residues. The V gene's germline CDR1 is SGHAT and CDR2 FQNNGV. CDR3 region: CASSLVAAGGLKNTGELFF. Here the CDR3 DNA reads TGTGCCAGCAGCTTAGTTGCCGCAGGGGGCTTAAAGAACACCGGGGAGCTGTTTTTT.